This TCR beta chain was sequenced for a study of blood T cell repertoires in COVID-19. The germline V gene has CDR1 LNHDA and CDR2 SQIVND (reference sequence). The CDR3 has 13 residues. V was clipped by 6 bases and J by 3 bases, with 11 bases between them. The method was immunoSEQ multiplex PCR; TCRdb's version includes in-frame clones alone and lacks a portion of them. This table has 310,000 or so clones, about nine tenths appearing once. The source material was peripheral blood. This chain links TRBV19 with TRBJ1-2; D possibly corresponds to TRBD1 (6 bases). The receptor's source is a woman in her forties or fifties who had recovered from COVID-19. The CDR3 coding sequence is TGTGCCAGTAGACAGGGTCCAGACTATGGCTACACCTTC. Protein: CASRQGPDYGYTF.